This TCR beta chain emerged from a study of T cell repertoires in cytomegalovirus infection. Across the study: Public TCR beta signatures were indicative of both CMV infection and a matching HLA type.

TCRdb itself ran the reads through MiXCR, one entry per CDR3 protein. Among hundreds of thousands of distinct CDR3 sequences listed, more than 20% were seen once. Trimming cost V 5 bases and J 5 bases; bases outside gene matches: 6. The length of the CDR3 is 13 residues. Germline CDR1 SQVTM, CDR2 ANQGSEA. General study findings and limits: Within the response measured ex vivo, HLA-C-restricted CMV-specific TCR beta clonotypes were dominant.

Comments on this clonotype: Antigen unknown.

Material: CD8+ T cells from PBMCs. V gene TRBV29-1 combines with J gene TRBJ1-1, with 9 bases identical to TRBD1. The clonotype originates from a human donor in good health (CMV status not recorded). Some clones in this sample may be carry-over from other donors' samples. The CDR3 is CSVHTGGVTEAFF. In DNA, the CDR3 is TGCAGCGTTCACACAGGGGGCGTTACTGAAGCTTTCTTT.